Below are 23 T cell receptor beta chains sequenced from a single sample in a study of response to subunit inactivated influenza vaccine listed by TCRdb under 2018. Receptor amplification or capture employed RT-PCR. Instrument on record: Illumina HiSeq 2500. TCRdb reran the public reads through fastp at Q25 and MiXCR, keeping productive beta chains. Rows are combined by CDR3 protein, so each entry shows the most common genes and DNA. Present in this sample are approximately 520,000 distinct CDR3 sequences, about 25% of which were seen just once. Jointly, the top ten make up approximately 2% of the sample. The sequencing here drew on CD4+ T cells sorted from PBMCs, taken 5 days after vaccination. Receptors were obtained from a man aged 45-65 years who received an inactivated influenza vaccine. Donor details come from another sample of the same person, matched by shared clones.

The chain recombines TRBV28 with TRBJ1-3; 7 bases align to TRBD1. From germline, CDR1 is MDHEN and CDR2 SYDVKM. CDR3 size: 12 residues. With V trimmed by 8 bases and J by 8 bases, 6 bases remained unmatched. The CDR3: CASGQASYTIYF. The CDR3 coding sequence is TGTGCCAGCGGACAGGCTAGTTACACCATATATTTT.

The chain has TRBV20-1 and TRBJ2-7, with D unclear. The CDR3 runs 13 residues. The germline CDR1 and CDR2 sequences are DFQATT and SNEGSKA (reference sequence). V lost 3 bases and J 3 bases, leaving 12 bases between the germline ends. CDR3 loop: CSASRGYLYEQYF. The CDR3 DNA is TGCAGTGCTAGTCGAGGCTACCTCTACGAGCAGTACTTC.

This clonotype was recorded a few times. The chain has TRBV11-2 and TRBJ2-1, with 10 nucleotides matching TRBD2. Trimming took 6 bases from V and 9 from J; bases not matched to a gene: 11. This CDR3 has 15 amino acids. Germline V gene sequence: CDR1 SGHAT, CDR2 FQNNGV. As DNA, the CDR3 is TGTGCCAGCAGAACACCGGGACTAGCGTTCAGTGAGCAGTTCTTC. It translates to CASRTPGLAFSEQFF.

This chain joins TRBV6-2 or TRBV6-3 and TRBJ2-7; D may be TRBD1 (6 bases). Deletions cut 2 bases from V and 0 bases from J, with 11 bases between. CDR3 length: 15 residues. CDR1 MNHEY and CDR2 SVGEGT come from the germline V gene. CDR3 sequence (DNA): TGTGCCAGCAGTTACGGCAGGGGCGTCTCCTACGAGCAGTACTTC. Translation gives CASSYGRGVSYEQYF.

The V and J genes are TRBV20-1 and TRBJ1-5; perhaps TRBD1 as D (6 bases). The length of the CDR3 is 15 residues. Between the trimmed V and J ends, which lost 6 bases and 4 bases, there was a span of 19 bases. Germline CDR1 reads DFQATT; CDR2 reads SNEGSKA (reference sequence). The DNA for the CDR3 is TGCAGTGCAAAGAAGGGGGGACACCCGAATCAGCCCCAGCATTTT. It is translated as CSAKKGGHPNQPQHF.

This clonotype was observed a handful of times. The chain has TRBV20-1 and TRBJ2-1, with TRBD1 matching 7 bases. The junction had 10 bases not matched to a gene; V was cut back by 4 bases and J by 7 bases. CDR1 is DFQATT and CDR2 is SNEGSKA in the germline V gene (reference sequence). CDR3 size: 14 residues. CDR3 in DNA: TGCAGTGCTACGACAGGGAGCCTAGTAAATGAGCAGTTCTTC. Its translation is CSATTGSLVNEQFF.

The chain carries TRBV4-2 and TRBJ2-2; 7 positions agree with TRBD2. CDR1 and CDR2 (germline): LGHNA, YNFKEQ. This CDR3 contains 16 residues. With 2 bases clipped from V and 3 bases from J, the junction kept 6 bases outside the gene matches. The CDR3 DNA reads as TGTGCCAGCAGCCAATTGACTAGCTTGGACACCGGGGAGCTGTTTTTT. Its protein is CASSQLTSLDTGELFF.

The chain combines TRBV6-2 or TRBV6-3 with TRBJ1-5; 10 bases map to TRBD1. Germline loops: CDR1 MNHEY, CDR2 SVGEGT. The CDR3 has 15 residues. V was clipped by 6 bases and J by 2 bases; unmatched bases: 4. In DNA form, the CDR3 reads TGTGCCAGCAGGCGGGGGACAGGGGGCAATCAGCCCCAGCATTTT. Its protein is CASRRGTGGNQPQHF.

This clonotype was recorded at least ten times. The V and J genes are TRBV20-1 and TRBJ2-5; D assignment may be TRBD1 or TRBD2 (5 bases each). V lost 5 bases and J 1 base, leaving 11 bases between the germline ends. The CDR3 runs to 13 residues. From germline, CDR1 is DFQATT and CDR2 SNEGSKA (reference sequence). CDR3 region: CSARGTAQETQYF. The CDR3 bases are TGCAGTGCTCGAGGGACGGCCCAAGAGACCCAGTACTTC.

The chain couples TRBV29-1 to TRBJ1-1, with D hard to call. V lost 6 bases and J lost 6, with 17 bases in between. CDR3 size: 13 residues. Germline V lookup: CDR1 SQVTM, CDR2 ANQGSEA. The CDR3: CSVPRLHGAEAFF. The CDR3 DNA sequence: TGCAGCGTCCCACGGCTTCATGGGGCTGAAGCTTTCTTT.

This clonotype was detected only a few times. The chain has TRBV11-2 and TRBJ2-3, with D perhaps TRBD2 (5 bases). Trimming stripped 5 bases from V and 6 bases from J, with 15 bases between. The CDR3 spans 14 residues. Germline CDR1 reads SGHAT; CDR2 reads FQNNGV. In DNA, the CDR3 is TGTGCCAGCAGCCCAGGCGGAGGTCCGGATACGCAGTATTTT. Protein sequence: CASSPGGGPDTQYF.

This clonotype has more than one count but fewer than ten. V and J are TRBV7-2 and TRBJ2-7; the D gene could be TRBD1 or TRBD2 (7 bases each). This CDR3 is built from 15 residues. Trimming took 5 bases from V and 6 from J, leaving 20 bases between them. Germline V gene sequence: CDR1 SGHTA, CDR2 FQGNSA. The CDR3 DNA follows: TGTGCCAGCAGCGCACGGCAGGGGGGGCAATCCGAGCAGTACTTC. This sequence encodes CASSARQGGQSEQYF.

This clonotype was detected a few times. The V gene is TRBV7-2, the J gene TRBJ2-7; D is tentatively TRBD1 or TRBD2 (5 bases each). This CDR3 contains 16 residues. CDR1 SGHTA and CDR2 FQGNSA come from the germline V gene. V was cut by 6 bases and J by 0 bases, with 18 bases left in between. The CDR3 nucleotides are TGTGCCAGCAGGAAGGACGATGTGGGACCCTCCTACGAGCAGTACTTC. Amino acids: CASRKDDVGPSYEQYF.

This clonotype has just a few counts. The chain is built from TRBV12-3 or TRBV12-4 and TRBJ2-7; unclear D gene. There are 15 residues in the CDR3. The V end was cut by 1 base, the J end by 0 bases, with 10 bases between. In DNA form, the CDR3 reads TGTGCCAGCAGTTTAGGAGACACCTCCTCCTACGAGCAGTACTTC. Translation: CASSLGDTSSYEQYF.

V usage is TRBV7-2 and J usage is TRBJ1-6; 10 nucleotides agree with TRBD1. V trimming: 5 bases; J trimming: 9 bases; junction bases outside the gene matches: 7. CDR3 length: 15 residues. CDR1 SGHTA and CDR2 FQGNSA come from the germline V gene. CDR3 coding DNA: TGTGCCAGCAGCCTTCGACAGGGGGCGGGTTCACCCCTCCACTTT. Its translation: CASSLRQGAGSPLHF.

This clonotype has more than one count but fewer than ten. V is TRBV7-2 and J is TRBJ2-7; 11 bases line up with TRBD2. With V trimmed by 0 bases and J by 8 bases, 9 bases remained unmatched. The CDR3 consists of 16 residues. Germline assignment: CDR1 SGHTA and CDR2 FQGNSA. The CDR3 DNA reads as TGTGCCAGCAGCTTAGCTCGGACTAGCGGGCGCAACCAGCAGTACTTC. Protein product: CASSLARTSGRNQQYF.

The V call is TRBV7-9, the J call TRBJ2-7; D is perhaps TRBD1 (5 bases). The CDR3 has 16 residues. In germline, CDR1 is SEHNR, CDR2 FQNEAQ (reference sequence). The ends were cut back, 5 bases at V and 4 bases at J, with 21 bases in the middle. CDR3 region: CASSSVKVSGIYEQYF. The CDR3 coding sequence is TGTGCCAGCAGCAGCGTGAAGGTGTCAGGGATTTACGAGCAGTACTTC.

The chain links TRBV5-1 to TRBJ2-5, with D uncertain. The V gene lost 4 bases and the J gene lost 0 bases, with 10 bases spanning the gap. The length of the CDR3 is 14 residues. CDR1 SGHRS and CDR2 YFSETQ come from the germline V gene. The CDR3 DNA is TGCGCCAGCAGCGGCGGCTCAAACCAAGAGACCCAGTACTTC. It codes for CASSGGSNQETQYF.

This clonotype was counted a few times. V and J are TRBV11-2 and TRBJ2-1, with D perhaps matching TRBD1 or TRBD2 (5 bases each). Germline assignment: CDR1 SGHAT and CDR2 FQNNGV. Trimming stripped 0 bases from V and 5 bases from J, with 11 bases between. CDR3 length: 15 residues. The CDR3 DNA reads as TGTGCCAGCAGCTTAGAAGGGACCGCGAACAATGAGCAGTTCTTC. Residues: CASSLEGTANNEQFF.

This clonotype was seen a handful of times. This chain connects TRBV10-3 to TRBJ2-3, with D unclear. Germline values: CDR1 ENHRY, CDR2 SYGVKD. This CDR3 has 15 residues. Trimming pared 4 bases from V and 0 bases from J, leaving 11 bases between. The DNA of the CDR3 is TGTGCCATCAGTGGAAGGGCCTCAAGCACAGATACGCAGTATTTT. It translates to CAISGRASSTDTQYF.

This clonotype came up a few times. The genes are TRBV10-3 and TRBJ2-1, with D possibly being TRBD2 (6 bases). The ends were cut back, 4 bases at V and 10 bases at J, with 29 bases in the middle. CDR1 ENHRY and CDR2 SYGVKD come from the germline V gene. The CDR3 sequence is 18 residues long. The CDR3 sequence is CAISGPLSRRRAGSEQFF. Here the CDR3 DNA reads TGTGCCATCAGTGGTCCCCTCAGCCGACGGCGAGCGGGCTCGGAGCAGTTCTTC.

The chain links TRBV7-2 to TRBJ1-2; tentatively, D is TRBD1 (5 bases). The germline V and J ends were trimmed by 6 bases and 8 bases, with 19 bases remaining between them. Per germline, CDR1 SGHTA and CDR2 FQGNSA. The CDR3 spans 14 residues. DNA of the CDR3: TGTGCCAGCAGTCTCGGGGGAGGGGTAAGGGGCTACACCTTC. It codes for CASSLGGGVRGYTF.

In its sample, this clonotype was seen once. CDR3 sequence: CSARPYPDRGTYEQFF. CDR3 DNA sequence: TGCAGTGCTCGCCCTTACCCTGACAGGGGGACCTACGAGCAGTTCTTC. This rearrangement joins TRBV20-1 to TRBJ2-7; 9 bases match TRBD1. The J call may be wrong; the DNA end is better matched by TRBJ2-1. Germline lookup yields CDR1 DFQATT and CDR2 SNEGSKA (reference sequence). The CDR3 loop spans 16 amino acids.